The 21 T cell receptor beta chains below come from one sample, sequenced in a study of T cell responses to AZD1222 COVID-19 vaccine. Here immunoSEQ multiplex PCR was the method, and the copy in TCRdb shows in-frame clones only, minus some. This table holds more than 150,000 clones, 87% found once. Specimen: peripheral blood, collected 28 days after the second AZD1222 dose. The receptors were sampled from an adult who received the AZD1222 COVID-19 vaccine.

The chain links TRBV6-1 to TRBJ2-7; 7 bases match TRBD2. CDR1 and CDR2 (germline): MNHNS, SASEGT. V dropped 1 base and J dropped 0; count of bases not matched to a gene: 3. This CDR3 contains 15 residues. The CDR3 region is CASSEGLADSYEQYF. CDR3 DNA sequence: TGTGCCAGCAGTGAAGGGCTAGCGGACTCCTACGAGCAGTACTTC.

The rearrangement uses TRBV15 and TRBJ2-1, with D perhaps assigned TRBD1 or TRBD2 (7 bases each). The CDR3 totals 15 residues. V was shortened by 4 bases and J by 2 bases, with 12 bases between the two germline ends. Per the germline V gene, CDR1 is LNHNV and CDR2 is YYDKDF (reference sequence). CDR3 bases: TGTGCCACCAGCACCAGGGGGGGCGCCTACAATGAGCAGTTCTTC. It is translated as CATSTRGGAYNEQFF.

The V gene is TRBV7-6, the J gene TRBJ1-2; D remains ambiguous. In germline, CDR1 is SGHVS, CDR2 FNYEAQ. The CDR3 covers 15 residues. Between the trimmed V and J ends, which lost 0 bases and 7 bases, there was a span of 15 bases. The CDR3 DNA is TGTGCCAGCAGCTTAGCCCAGTCCGCAGTCGGTGGCTACACCTTC. This encodes CASSLAQSAVGGYTF.

V is TRBV28 and J is TRBJ1-2; 7 bases are shared with TRBD1. Germline V gives CDR1 MDHEN, CDR2 SYDVKM. The ends lost 4 bases at V and 7 bases at J; junction bases unmatched: 6. The CDR3 has 13 residues. The CDR3 here is CASSSGGRGGYTF. In nucleotides, the CDR3 is TGTGCCAGCAGTTCAGGGGGGAGGGGTGGCTACACCTTC.

The chain's CDR3 is CASSLRRGLEETQYF. The CDR3 DNA sequence: TGTGCCAGCAGCTTAAGGAGGGGGCTAGAAGAGACCCAGTACTTC. This rearrangement joins TRBV7-2 to TRBJ2-5; tentative D call: TRBD1 (7 bases). The germline CDR1 and CDR2 sequences are SGHTA and FQGNSA. The CDR3 length is 15 residues. Trimming stripped 2 bases from V and 3 bases from J, with 13 bases between.

V usage is TRBV20-1 and J usage is TRBJ1-1; D is uncertain. The CDR3 runs to 11 residues. V was cut by 6 bases and J by 6 bases, with 11 bases left in between. Per the germline V gene, CDR1 is DFQATT and CDR2 is SNEGSKA (reference sequence). CDR3 DNA sequence: TGCAGTGCCCTTACCCGATCTGAAGCTTTCTTT. It specifies CSALTRSEAFF.

This chain links TRBV2 with TRBJ2-2, with TRBD1 as a possible D gene (6 bases). The CDR3 has 15 residues. Trimming cost V 1 base and J 3 bases, with 9 bases left between them. Germline V gene lookup returns CDR1 SNHLY and CDR2 FYNNEI. CDR3 DNA: TGTGCCAGCAGTGAAGACAGGGTGGACACCGGGGAGCTGTTTTTT. Its protein product is CASSEDRVDTGELFF.

Concerning this clone itself: Other nucleotide sequences from this sample produce the same CDR3. The rearrangement uses TRBV18 and TRBJ2-2; a weak D match, TRBD1 (5 bases). CDR1 and CDR2 from the germline V gene are KGHSH and LQKENI. V lost 3 bases and J lost 1, with 9 bases in between. There are 15 residues in the CDR3. CDR3 residues: CASSPLGQNTGELFF. The CDR3 coding sequence is TGTGCCAGCTCACCTCTAGGACAGAACACCGGGGAGCTGTTTTTT.

The sample holds a few counts of this clone. The rearrangement joins TRBV6-2 or TRBV6-3 to TRBJ2-7; no firm D call. The CDR3 is made up of 14 amino acids. Trimming removed 2 bases at V and 1 base at J, with 9 bases between. CDR1 MNHEY and CDR2 SVGEGT come from the germline V gene. The CDR3 loop reads CASSYLRQSYEQYF. The CDR3 coding sequence is TGTGCCAGCAGTTACCTTCGACAATCCTACGAGCAGTACTTC.

The chain is built from TRBV9 and TRBJ2-5; unclear D gene. CDR3 length equals 13 residues. The V and J ends lost 0 bases and 4 bases respectively, with 7 bases between them. Germline V gene lookup returns CDR1 SGDLS and CDR2 YYNGEE. Here the CDR3 DNA reads TGTGCCAGCAGCGTAGAAGGGTTAGAGACCCAGTACTTC. Residues: CASSVEGLETQYF.

The gene calls are TRBV7-2 and TRBJ1-5, with D perhaps matching TRBD1 (5 bases). The V end was cut by 2 bases, the J end by 4 bases, with 12 bases between. The CDR3 length is 15 residues. The germline gives CDR1 SGHTA, CDR2 FQGNSA. CDR3 loop: CASSLRGRVNQPQHF. The CDR3 DNA reads TGTGCCAGCAGCTTAAGGGGCAGGGTTAATCAGCCCCAGCATTTT. Drawing the rest from reference TRBV7-2 and TRBJ1-5, the complete variable domain is GAGVSQSPSNKVTEKGKDVELRCDPISGHTALYWYRQSLGQGLEFLIYFQGNSAPDKSGLPSDRFSAERTGGSVSTLTIQRTQQEDSAVYLCASSLRGRVNQPQHFGDGTRLSIL.

This rearrangement joins TRBV27 to TRBJ1-2; 10 positions match TRBD1. Germline assignment: CDR1 MNHEY and CDR2 SMNVEV (reference sequence). The CDR3 is 15 amino acids. V lost 6 bases and J lost 7; bases outside the gene matches: 11. The CDR3 coding sequence is TGTGCCAGCAGACCCCAGACGGGACAGGGGTCTGGCTACACCTTC. It codes for CASRPQTGQGSGYTF.

This clone has just one count. The rearrangement uses TRBV3-1 (or the pseudogene TRBV3-2) and TRBJ2-3, with 8 nucleotides matching TRBD1. The CDR3 contains 15 residues. From germline, CDR1 is LGHDT and CDR2 YNNKEL (reference sequence). With V trimmed by 5 bases and J by 0 bases, 4 bases remained unmatched. DNA of the CDR3: TGTGCCAGCAGCGCCCGGGACAGGAGCACAGATACGCAGTATTTT. This gives the protein CASSARDRSTDTQYF.

J is TRBJ1-1 and V is TRBV14, with unresolved D. CDR1 and CDR2 from the germline V gene are SGHDN and FVKESK. Trimming took off 1 base at V and 1 base at J, with 7 bases between the two ends. This CDR3 contains 14 residues. The CDR3 DNA sequence: TGTGCCAGCAGCCAAGTAAGAGGGAACACTGAAGCTTTCTTT. Residues: CASSQVRGNTEAFF.

V usage is TRBV6-6 and J usage is TRBJ2-2; no clear D. The CDR3 is 15 residues long. Between the trimmed V and J ends, which lost 2 bases and 4 bases, there was a span of 11 bases. CDR1 is MNHNY and CDR2 is SVGAGI in the germline V gene (reference sequence). The CDR3 here is CASSYQPGSTGELFF. As DNA, the CDR3 is TGTGCCAGCAGTTACCAACCCGGTAGCACCGGGGAGCTGTTTTTT.

The chain is built from TRBV27 and TRBJ1-1; D uncertain. Germline V lookup: CDR1 MNHEY, CDR2 SMNVEV (reference sequence). The CDR3 consists of 15 residues. Trimming pared 4 bases from V and 0 bases from J, leaving 12 bases between. CDR3 in DNA: TGTGCCAGCAGTTCTCCGGGCGGGCTGAACACTGAAGCTTTCTTT. Protein sequence: CASSSPGGLNTEAFF.

J is TRBJ2-3 and V is TRBV10-3; possible D gene TRBD1, 6 bases. V was clipped by 6 bases and J by 2 bases, with 9 bases between them. CDR1 and CDR2 (germline): ENHRY, SYGVKD. The CDR3 totals 13 residues. The CDR3 region has the DNA TGTGCCATCAGGGGGGACAACACAGATACGCAGTATTTT. The encoded protein is CAIRGDNTDTQYF.

This clone has a single count. The gene calls are TRBV12-3 or TRBV12-4 and TRBJ2-3, with D tentatively TRBD1 (5 bases). The V gene lost 3 bases and the J gene lost 2 bases, with 6 bases spanning the gap. The CDR3 is 13 residues long. The CDR3 region is CASSFRATDTQYF. Written as DNA, the CDR3 is TGTGCCAGCAGTTTCAGGGCCACAGATACGCAGTATTTT.

This CDR3 reads CASSRGTTNTGELFF. CDR3 coding DNA: TGTGCCAGCAGTCGGGGCACTACGAACACCGGGGAGCTGTTTTTT. V gene TRBV14 combines with J gene TRBJ2-2; D is possibly TRBD1 or TRBD2 (5 bases each). V was shortened by 6 bases and J by 0 bases, with 11 bases between the two germline ends. The CDR3 is made up of 15 amino acids. CDR1 and CDR2 (germline): SGHDN, FVKESK.

This sequence joins TRBV28 and TRBJ1-3; D is perhaps TRBD1 (5 bases). V lost 5 bases, J lost 0 bases, and 14 bases lay in between. The CDR3 runs to 16 residues. Germline loops: CDR1 MDHEN, CDR2 SYDVKM. The CDR3 reads CASSPPGRSSGNTIYF. As DNA, the CDR3 is TGTGCCAGCAGTCCCCCGGGACGGAGCTCTGGAAACACCATATATTTT.

This clone was seen once. The chain joins TRBV20-1 to TRBJ2-5; 15 positions agree with TRBD2. V was pared by 6 bases and J by 0 bases, with 5 bases of the junction left unmatched. Germline V lookup: CDR1 DFQATT, CDR2 SNEGSKA (reference sequence). The CDR3 is made up of 16 amino acids. CDR3 DNA: TGCAGTGCCAGTGGACTAGCGGGAGGGAACCAAGAGACCCAGTACTTC. Amino acid sequence: CSASGLAGGNQETQYF.